This TCR beta chain is from a study of blood T cell repertoires in COVID-19. About the study: Samples of COVID-19 (acute and convalescent) were obtained from the United States, Italy and Spain. Sources were T cells, B-cell-depleted T cells, or PBMCs; the material itself was cDNA or gDNA.

CDR3 size: 16 residues. Trimming pared 4 bases from V and 0 bases from J, leaving 12 bases between. The germline V gene has CDR1 LGHDT and CDR2 YNNKEL (reference sequence). Original processing methods: Nucleated cell counts were estimated from reference gene primer amplification. Data came from immunoSEQ multiplex PCR; TCRdb stores just in-frame clones and leaves some out. V and J calls and clone size are those listed in that table; D and trimming were worked out from the DNA. In the table there are some 22,000 clones, around 83% of which are singletons. The sample comprised peripheral blood. The chain couples TRBV3-1 (or the pseudogene TRBV3-2) to TRBJ2-2; the D gene is possibly TRBD2 (6 bases). The receptor was derived from a man between 65 and 85 years old with acute or convalescent COVID-19. The CDR3: CASSRAGLSNTGELFF. The CDR3 DNA is TGTGCCAGCAGCCGTGCGGGACTTTCGAACACCGGGGAGCTGTTTTTT.